Here is one T cell receptor beta chain with its context. Its antigen is not identified. The same CDR3 is also encoded by other DNA sequences in this sample. This entry comes from a study of T cells in localized non-small cell lung cancer. Overall study results and limits: Adjacent lung was found to contain a median approximately 62 of the top 100 tumor clones. Heterogeneity cannot be ruled out, as sequencing used one tumor region only. Compared with tumor, uninvolved adjacent lung displayed greater T cell clonality, ranking highest overall.

Germline assignment: CDR1 LNHDA and CDR2 SQIVND (reference sequence). The CDR3 is 13 amino acids. V lost 5 bases and J lost 5; bases outside the gene matches: 5. Libraries were prepared by immunoSEQ multiplex PCR; TCRdb keeps only in-frame clonotypes and omits some of them. The sample carries thousands of clones, roughly a third recorded once. The chain employs TRBV19 and TRBJ1-2, with 7 positions matching TRBD1. This sequence originates from a male donor aged 60 or older with stage I squamous cell lung carcinoma. This material consisted of lung tumor tissue, taken before any cancer treatment. As DNA, the CDR3 is TGTGCCAGTAGTCCGGGACAGCCTTATGGCTACACCTTC. This sequence encodes CASSPGQPYGYTF.